This T cell receptor beta chain originates from a study of T cells in tuberculosis. TCRdb keeps only in-frame clones here, not all; method: immunoSEQ multiplex PCR. The sample lists tens of thousands of clones, about 91% occurring once. With 4 bases removed from V and 0 bases from J, the gap between germline ends came to 19 bases. This CDR3 is built from 19 residues. Per germline, CDR1 LGHNA and CDR2 YSLEER. Time point meaning: new active TB diagnosis, blood taken before or within 7 days of starting treatment. The TCR originated in an adult with tuberculosis. V usage is TRBV4-3 and J usage is TRBJ2-6, with D possibly TRBD2 on 8 matching bases. The sequences come from PBMCs, collected at tuberculosis diagnosis. This chain's CDR3 is CASSLREGAFVSGANVLTF. The CDR3 nucleotides read TGCGCCAGCAGCCTCCGGGAGGGGGCTTTTGTCTCTGGGGCCAACGTCCTGACTTTC.